Following are 14 T cell receptor beta chains from one sample sequenced in a study of OX40 agonist ivuxolimab in advanced cancers. Here immunoSEQ multiplex PCR was the method, and the copy in TCRdb shows in-frame clones only, minus some. The sample lists 60,000 or so clones; around four fifths were seen once. Sequencing was performed on CD4+ or CD8+ T cells sorted from blood, taken in a trial of the OX40 agonist ivuxolimab. These TCRs come from an adult with an advanced solid tumor such as melanoma, head and neck, liver or kidney cancer.

The V and J genes are TRBV7-2 and TRBJ2-7; D uncertain. The ends were cut back, 3 bases at V and 3 bases at J, with 12 bases in the middle. This CDR3 comprises 14 residues. Germline CDR1 reads SGHTA; CDR2 reads FQGNSA. CDR3 in DNA: TGTGCCAGCAGCTTTCCCCCGTTTATCTACGAGCAGTACTTC. This codes for CASSFPPFIYEQYF.

The chain joins TRBV11-2 to TRBJ2-2; a possible D gene is TRBD2 (6 bases). The V and J ends lost 0 bases and 5 bases respectively, with 16 bases between them. Per germline, CDR1 SGHAT and CDR2 FQNNGV. The CDR3 runs to 17 residues. The CDR3 spells CASSLDIEGGGTGELFF. The CDR3 DNA reads TGTGCCAGCAGCTTAGATATCGAGGGAGGAGGTACCGGGGAGCTGTTTTTT.

The chain links TRBV18 to TRBJ2-7, with a weak D call TRBD1 (5 bases). V was cut by 3 bases and J by 4 bases, with 13 bases left in between. This CDR3 is 14 amino acids long. Germline lookup yields CDR1 KGHSH and CDR2 LQKENI. CDR3 protein: CASSPRQSPYEQYF. For the CDR3, the DNA is TGTGCCAGCTCACCGAGACAGTCCCCTTACGAGCAGTACTTC.

The chain uses TRBV11-2 and TRBJ2-7; possibly TRBD1 for D (5 bases). Germline CDR1 is SGHAT and CDR2 is FQNNGV. Trimming cost V 5 bases and J 7 bases, with 24 bases left between them. The CDR3 extends over 16 amino acids. The CDR3 is CASSPTGGLRSMEQYF. In DNA, the CDR3 is TGTGCCAGCAGCCCCACAGGTGGATTAAGATCCATGGAGCAGTACTTC.

V is TRBV11-2 and J is TRBJ2-7; 14 nucleotides align to TRBD2. The germline gives CDR1 SGHAT, CDR2 FQNNGV. Trimming took 5 bases from V and 4 from J; bases not matched to a gene: 10. The CDR3 sequence is 17 residues long. This CDR3 is CASSPGTSGSFSYEQYF. As DNA, the CDR3 is TGTGCCAGCAGCCCCGGGACTAGCGGGAGTTTTTCTTACGAGCAGTACTTC.

This clone occurred once. The chain couples TRBV5-8 to TRBJ1-2; D not certain. CDR3 length: 11 residues. Trimming left V 0 bases short and J 14 bases short, with 11 bases between. Germline CDR1 reads SGHTS; CDR2 reads YDEGEE. The DNA for the CDR3 is TGTGCCAGCAGCTTGGGAAGGCGGCGAACCTTC. Protein: CASSLGRRRTF.

The V gene is TRBV4-2, the J gene TRBJ1-6; TRBD1 matches at 8 bases. Germline CDR1 is LGHNA and CDR2 is YNFKEQ. CDR3 size: 16 residues. The V segment lost 0 bases and the J segment 11 bases; nucleotides outside the gene matches: 9. The DNA for the CDR3 is TGTGCCAGCAGCCAAGACGCGGACAGGGATATAACACCCCTCCACTTT. This codes for CASSQDADRDITPLHF.

The chain joins TRBV5-1 to TRBJ2-6, with a possible D match to TRBD2 (5 bases). Germline V gene sequence: CDR1 SGHRS, CDR2 YFSETQ. The CDR3 consists of 18 residues. The V end lost 0 bases, the J end lost 1 base, and 14 bases lay between the germline ends. The chain's CDR3 is CASSLVGLQRSGANVLTF. Written as DNA, the CDR3 is TGCGCCAGCAGCTTGGTTGGACTGCAGAGATCTGGGGCCAACGTCCTGACTTTC.

The gene calls are TRBV2 and TRBJ2-7; D unclear. This CDR3 has 13 residues. The germline V and J ends were trimmed by 3 bases and 1 base, with 7 bases remaining between them. Germline V gene sequence: CDR1 SNHLY, CDR2 FYNNEI. Written as DNA, the CDR3 is TGTGCCAGCAGTGACATGGATTCCTACGAGCAGTACTTC. Its translation: CASSDMDSYEQYF. The full variable domain, with the rest looked up from reference TRBV2 and TRBJ2-7, is EPEVTQTPSHQVTQMGQEVILRCVPISNHLYFYWYRQILGQKVEFLVSFYNNEISEKSEIFDDQFSVERPDGSNFTLKIRSTKLEDSAMYFCASSDMDSYEQYFGPGTRLTVT.

The chain recombines TRBV28 with TRBJ2-2; 7 positions agree with TRBD2. The CDR3 consists of 17 residues. V was pared by 2 bases and J by 6 bases, with 12 bases of the junction left unmatched. Germline CDR1 and CDR2: MDHEN and SYDVKM. CDR3 in DNA: TGTGCCAGCAGTTTACCGGTTGGACTAGTACGTTCCGGGGAGCTGTTTTTT. This encodes CASSLPVGLVRSGELFF.

The chain carries TRBV13 and TRBJ2-3; TRBD1 aligns across 10 bases. Unmatched junction bases numbered 1, after V lost 0 bases and J lost 1 base. Germline V gene lookup returns CDR1 PRHDT and CDR2 FYEKMQ (reference sequence). This CDR3 is built from 16 residues. The CDR3 here is CASSLGGQGGTDTQYF. In DNA, the CDR3 is TGTGCCAGCAGCTTAGGTGGACAGGGGGGCACAGATACGCAGTATTTT.

This chain connects TRBV2 to TRBJ1-4; 7 positions match TRBD1. The CDR3 loop spans 16 amino acids. Germline V gives CDR1 SNHLY, CDR2 FYNNEI. J lost 2 bases, V lost 3 bases, and 6 bases had no gene match. Written as DNA, the CDR3 is TGTGCCAGCAGTGACGCAGGGGGTATGACTAATGAAAAACTGTTTTTT. Protein product: CASSDAGGMTNEKLFF.

The CDR3, as DNA: TGTGCCAGCACCCTAGGGGTGGGGAACATTCAGTACTTC. Protein product: CASTLGVGNIQYF. The J gene is TRBJ2-4, the V gene TRBV28; perhaps TRBD1 as D (5 bases). Germline-derived CDR1 and CDR2 are MDHEN and SYDVKM. Between the trimmed V and J ends, which lost 7 bases and 7 bases, there was a span of 14 bases. The CDR3 contains 13 residues.

The chain employs TRBV10-3 and TRBJ1-1; tentative D call: TRBD1 (5 bases). There are 14 residues in the CDR3. Per the germline V gene, CDR1 is ENHRY and CDR2 is SYGVKD. The ends were cut back, 2 bases at V and 3 bases at J, with 10 bases in the middle. CDR3 sequence reads: CAISERGGDTEAFF. The CDR3, as DNA: TGTGCCATCAGTGAGCGGGGGGGGGACACTGAAGCTTTCTTT.